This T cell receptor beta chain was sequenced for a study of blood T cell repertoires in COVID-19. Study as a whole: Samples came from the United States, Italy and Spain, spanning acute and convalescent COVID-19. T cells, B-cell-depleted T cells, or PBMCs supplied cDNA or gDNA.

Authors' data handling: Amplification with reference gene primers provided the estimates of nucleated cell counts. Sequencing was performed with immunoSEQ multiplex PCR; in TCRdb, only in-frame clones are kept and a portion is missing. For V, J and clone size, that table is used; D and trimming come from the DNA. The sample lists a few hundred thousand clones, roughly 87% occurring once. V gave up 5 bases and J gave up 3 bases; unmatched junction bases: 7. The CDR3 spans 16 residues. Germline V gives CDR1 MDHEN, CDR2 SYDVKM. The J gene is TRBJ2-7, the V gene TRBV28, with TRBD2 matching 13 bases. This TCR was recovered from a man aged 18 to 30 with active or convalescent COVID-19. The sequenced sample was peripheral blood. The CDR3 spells CASSLTGTSGVYEQYF. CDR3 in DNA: TGTGCCAGCAGTCTAACCGGGACTAGCGGGGTCTACGAGCAGTACTTC.